This is a list of T cell receptor beta chains from one sample in a study of OX40 agonist ivuxolimab in advanced cancers. Sequencing was performed with immunoSEQ multiplex PCR; in TCRdb, only in-frame clones are kept and a portion is missing. The sample has tens of thousands of clones; 88% are singletons. The material was CD4+ or CD8+ T cells sorted from blood, obtained in a trial of the OX40 agonist ivuxolimab. The receptors were gathered from an adult with an advanced solid tumor such as melanoma, head and neck, liver or kidney cancer. Both conserved end residues are part of each CDR3. The D gene is left open where the match is weak. Rows give clone size only sometimes, using once, few, many, or a class for an expanded clone.

j_call: TRBJ1-5; cdr3_length: 16; v_call: TRBV5-1; d_call: .; clone_size: .; cdr3_aa: CASSPGGEVENQPQHF; cdr3_nt: TGCGCCAGCAGCCCGGGGGGAGAAGTGGAGAATCAGCCCCAGCATTTT
j_call: TRBJ1-1; cdr3_length: 13; v_call: TRBV18; d_call: .; clone_size: .; cdr3_aa: CASSPVENTEAFF; cdr3_nt: TGTGCCAGCTCACCAGTCGAGAACACTGAAGCTTTCTTT
j_call: TRBJ2-2; cdr3_length: 12; v_call: TRBV29-1; d_call: .; clone_size: .; cdr3_aa: CSVEGYAGELFF; cdr3_nt: TGCAGCGTTGAGGGGTACGCCGGGGAGCTGTTTTTT
j_call: TRBJ2-5; cdr3_length: 14; v_call: TRBV28; d_call: .; clone_size: .; cdr3_aa: CASSLSEGLETQYF; cdr3_nt: TGTGCCAGCAGTCTCTCTGAAGGTTTGGAGACCCAGTACTTC
j_call: TRBJ2-7; cdr3_length: 13; v_call: TRBV7-2; d_call: TRBD2; clone_size: .; cdr3_aa: CASSLDRLAGIYF; cdr3_nt: TGTGCCAGCAGCTTAGACCGGCTAGCGGGAATTTACTTC
j_call: TRBJ1-5; cdr3_length: 15; v_call: TRBV5-1; d_call: TRBD1; clone_size: .; cdr3_aa: CASSSSGQVGQPQHF; cdr3_nt: TGCGCCAGCAGCTCCTCGGGACAGGTCGGTCAGCCCCAGCATTTT
j_call: TRBJ2-1; cdr3_length: 15; v_call: TRBV27; d_call: TRBD1; clone_size: .; cdr3_aa: CASTPGTGSSDEQFF; cdr3_nt: TGTGCCAGCACCCCCGGGACAGGGTCGAGCGATGAGCAGTTCTTC
j_call: TRBJ1-6; cdr3_length: 14; v_call: TRBV7-9; d_call: .; clone_size: .; cdr3_aa: CASSPFGMGSPLHF; cdr3_nt: TGTGCCAGCAGCCCCTTCGGGATGGGATCACCCCTCCACTTT
j_call: TRBJ2-5; cdr3_length: 18; v_call: TRBV7-2; d_call: TRBD2; clone_size: .; cdr3_aa: CASSLSVRGSGSFETQYF; cdr3_nt: TGTGCCAGCAGCTTATCAGTTCGGGGTAGCGGGAGTTTCGAGACCCAGTACTTC
j_call: TRBJ1-1; cdr3_length: 13; v_call: TRBV28; d_call: .; clone_size: .; cdr3_aa: CASSRDDTTEAFF; cdr3_nt: TGTGCCAGCAGTAGAGACGATACGACTGAAGCTTTCTTT
j_call: TRBJ2-7; cdr3_length: 15; v_call: TRBV5-6; d_call: TRBD1; clone_size: .; cdr3_aa: CASSFRDRWWGEQYF; cdr3_nt: TGTGCCAGCAGCTTCCGGGACAGGTGGTGGGGGGAGCAGTACTTC
j_call: TRBJ2-5; cdr3_length: 11; v_call: TRBV20-1; d_call: .; clone_size: .; cdr3_aa: CSARGQETQYF; cdr3_nt: TGCAGTGCAAGGGGACAAGAGACCCAGTACTTC
j_call: TRBJ2-5; cdr3_length: 15; v_call: TRBV19; d_call: .; clone_size: once; cdr3_aa: CASSIIPGAGETQYF; cdr3_nt: TGTGCCAGTAGTATAATTCCGGGAGCGGGAGAGACCCAGTACTTC
j_call: TRBJ2-3; cdr3_length: 13; v_call: TRBV2; d_call: .; clone_size: .; cdr3_aa: CASRSVGTDTQYF; cdr3_nt: TGTGCCAGCCGCAGCGTGGGCACAGATACGCAGTATTTT
j_call: TRBJ1-2; cdr3_length: 13; v_call: TRBV15; d_call: .; clone_size: .; cdr3_aa: CATSRDPGYGYTF; cdr3_nt: TGTGCCACCAGCAGAGATCCAGGCTATGGCTACACCTTC
j_call: TRBJ1-4; cdr3_length: 18; v_call: TRBV4-1; d_call: .; clone_size: .; cdr3_aa: CASSQDGRRGGFNEKLFF; cdr3_nt: TGCGCCAGCAGCCAAGACGGCCGGAGGGGCGGGTTTAATGAAAAACTGTTTTTT
j_call: TRBJ2-3; cdr3_length: 15; v_call: TRBV5-1; d_call: .; clone_size: .; cdr3_aa: CASSFGGTSTDTQYF; cdr3_nt: TGCGCCAGCAGCTTTGGGGGGACTAGCACAGATACGCAGTATTTT
j_call: TRBJ2-5; cdr3_length: 14; v_call: TRBV7-9; d_call: .; clone_size: few; cdr3_aa: CASSTSDTQETQYF; cdr3_nt: TGTGCCAGCAGCACTTCGGACACCCAAGAGACCCAGTACTTC
j_call: TRBJ2-3; cdr3_length: 15; v_call: TRBV28; d_call: TRBD1; clone_size: .; cdr3_aa: CASSLRTGYSDTQYF; cdr3_nt: TGTGCCAGCAGTTTACGGACAGGGTATTCAGATACGCAGTATTTT
j_call: TRBJ2-3; cdr3_length: 17; v_call: TRBV4-1; d_call: .; clone_size: .; cdr3_aa: CASSQDTGLGGADTQYF; cdr3_nt: TGCGCCAGCAGCCAAGACACAGGGTTAGGCGGAGCAGATACGCAGTATTTT
j_call: TRBJ1-5; cdr3_length: 14; v_call: TRBV28; d_call: .; clone_size: once; cdr3_aa: CASSLRGLTQPQHF; cdr3_nt: TGTGCCAGCAGTTTACGGGGACTCACTCAGCCCCAGCATTTT
j_call: TRBJ1-5; cdr3_length: 17; v_call: TRBV19; d_call: .; clone_size: .; cdr3_aa: CASIDGAGGASNQPQHF; cdr3_nt: TGTGCCAGTATCGATGGGGCGGGGGGCGCGAGCAATCAGCCCCAGCATTTT
j_call: TRBJ2-1; cdr3_length: 16; v_call: TRBV11-3; d_call: .; clone_size: .; cdr3_aa: CASSPPSGTPYNEQFF; cdr3_nt: TGTGCCAGCAGCCCCCCCTCCGGGACTCCGTACAATGAGCAGTTCTTC
j_call: TRBJ1-4; cdr3_length: 15; v_call: TRBV14; d_call: .; clone_size: .; cdr3_aa: CASSQVGVATEKLFF; cdr3_nt: TGTGCCAGCAGCCAAGTCGGGGTTGCGACTGAAAAACTGTTTTTT
j_call: TRBJ1-6; cdr3_length: 14; v_call: TRBV30; d_call: .; clone_size: .; cdr3_aa: CAWRREGSNSPLHF; cdr3_nt: TGTGCCTGGCGCAGGGAGGGTTCTAATTCACCCCTCCACTTT
j_call: TRBJ2-7; cdr3_length: 16; v_call: TRBV5-1; d_call: .; clone_size: .; cdr3_aa: CASSPRTVYQVNEQYF; cdr3_nt: TGCGCCAGCAGCCCACGGACTGTTTATCAGGTGAACGAGCAGTACTTC
j_call: TRBJ2-1; cdr3_length: 11; v_call: TRBV5-6; d_call: TRBD1; clone_size: .; cdr3_aa: CASGDRAEQFF; cdr3_nt: TGTGCCAGCGGTGACAGGGCTGAGCAGTTCTTC
j_call: TRBJ1-1; cdr3_length: 13; v_call: TRBV29-1; d_call: .; clone_size: .; cdr3_aa: CSVTHEQNTEAFF; cdr3_nt: TGCAGCGTGACACACGAGCAGAACACTGAAGCTTTCTTT
j_call: TRBJ2-3; cdr3_length: 13; v_call: TRBV2; d_call: .; clone_size: .; cdr3_aa: CASKTAVVDTQYF; cdr3_nt: TGTGCCAGCAAGACGGCCGTGGTGGATACGCAGTATTTT
j_call: TRBJ2-1; cdr3_length: 13; v_call: TRBV5-1; d_call: TRBD1; clone_size: .; cdr3_aa: CASSRDRTNEQFF; cdr3_nt: TGCGCCAGCAGCCGGGACAGGACTAATGAGCAGTTCTTC
j_call: TRBJ2-7; cdr3_length: 17; v_call: TRBV28; d_call: TRBD1; clone_size: .; cdr3_aa: CASTLSGLTGRSYEQYF; cdr3_nt: TGTGCCAGCACCCTTTCAGGACTGACAGGGCGCTCCTACGAGCAGTACTTC
j_call: TRBJ2-2; cdr3_length: 13; v_call: TRBV2; d_call: .; clone_size: .; cdr3_aa: CACVERFSGELFF; cdr3_nt: TGTGCCTGCGTCGAGAGGTTTTCCGGGGAGCTGTTTTTT
j_call: TRBJ2-3; cdr3_length: 15; v_call: TRBV2; d_call: TRBD1; clone_size: .; cdr3_aa: CASRRGQGAGDTQYF; cdr3_nt: TGTGCCAGCAGGAGGGGACAGGGGGCCGGAGATACGCAGTATTTT
j_call: TRBJ1-5; cdr3_length: 12; v_call: TRBV28; d_call: .; clone_size: few; cdr3_aa: CASSLYPKPQHF; cdr3_nt: TGTGCCAGCAGTTTATATCCTAAACCGCAGCATTTT
j_call: TRBJ1-3; cdr3_length: 15; v_call: TRBV19; d_call: .; clone_size: .; cdr3_aa: CASSRTGSPGNTIYF; cdr3_nt: TGTGCCAGTAGTCGAACAGGGAGCCCTGGAAACACCATATATTTT
j_call: TRBJ1-3; cdr3_length: 12; v_call: TRBV6-5; d_call: .; clone_size: .; cdr3_aa: CASRGSGNTIYF; cdr3_nt: TGTGCCAGCAGAGGATCCGGAAACACCATATATTTT
j_call: TRBJ2-1; cdr3_length: 12; v_call: TRBV10-3; d_call: TRBD2; clone_size: few; cdr3_aa: CAISSAGDEQFF; cdr3_nt: TGTGCCATCAGTTCAGCGGGAGATGAGCAGTTCTTC
j_call: TRBJ2-5; cdr3_length: 16; v_call: TRBV5-1; d_call: .; clone_size: .; cdr3_aa: CASSPTPTGARETQYF; cdr3_nt: TGCGCCAGCAGCCCCACGCCCACGGGGGCGCGGGAGACCCAGTACTTC
j_call: TRBJ1-1; cdr3_length: 14; v_call: TRBV6-6; d_call: TRBD1; clone_size: .; cdr3_aa: CASSPDRVASGAFF; cdr3_nt: TGTGCCAGCAGTCCGGACAGGGTGGCGTCTGGAGCTTTCTTT
j_call: TRBJ2-7; cdr3_length: 17; v_call: TRBV5-6; d_call: TRBD2; clone_size: .; cdr3_aa: CASSSTLGAGGPHEQYF; cdr3_nt: TGTGCCAGCAGCTCGACGCTCGGGGCGGGAGGCCCCCACGAGCAGTACTTC
j_call: TRBJ2-2; cdr3_length: 17; v_call: TRBV27; d_call: .; clone_size: .; cdr3_aa: CASRSLYVSGATGELFF; cdr3_nt: TGTGCCAGCAGATCCCTTTATGTTTCAGGGGCCACCGGGGAGCTGTTTTTT